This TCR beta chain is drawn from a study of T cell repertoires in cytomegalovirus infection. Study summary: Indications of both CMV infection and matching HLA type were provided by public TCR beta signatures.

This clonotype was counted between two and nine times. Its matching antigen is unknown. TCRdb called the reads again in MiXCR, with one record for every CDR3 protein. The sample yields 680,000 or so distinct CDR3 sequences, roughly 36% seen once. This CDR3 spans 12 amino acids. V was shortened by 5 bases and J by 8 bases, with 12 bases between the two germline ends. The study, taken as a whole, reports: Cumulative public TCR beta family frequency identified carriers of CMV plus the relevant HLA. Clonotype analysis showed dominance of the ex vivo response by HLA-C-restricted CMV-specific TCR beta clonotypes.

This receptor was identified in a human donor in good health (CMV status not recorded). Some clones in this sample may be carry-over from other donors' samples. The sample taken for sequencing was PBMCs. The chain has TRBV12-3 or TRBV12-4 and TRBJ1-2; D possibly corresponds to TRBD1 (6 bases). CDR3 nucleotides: TGTGCCAGCAGTCTACACAGGGAGGGCTACACCTTC. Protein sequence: CASSLHREGYTF.